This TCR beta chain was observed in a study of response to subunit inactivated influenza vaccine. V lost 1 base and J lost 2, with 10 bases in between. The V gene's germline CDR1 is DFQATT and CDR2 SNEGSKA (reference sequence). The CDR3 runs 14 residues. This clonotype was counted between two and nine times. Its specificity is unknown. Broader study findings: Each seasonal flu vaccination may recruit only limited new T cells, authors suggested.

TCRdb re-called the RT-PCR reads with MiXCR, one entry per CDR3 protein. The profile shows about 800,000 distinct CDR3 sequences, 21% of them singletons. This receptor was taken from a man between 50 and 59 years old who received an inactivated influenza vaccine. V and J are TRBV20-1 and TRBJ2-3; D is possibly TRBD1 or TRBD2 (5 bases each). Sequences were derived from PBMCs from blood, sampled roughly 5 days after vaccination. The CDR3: CSARVRGDTDTQYF. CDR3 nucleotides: TGCAGTGCTAGAGTGAGAGGGGACACAGATACGCAGTATTTT.